This T cell receptor beta chain comes out of a study of graft-versus-host responses after intestinal transplantation. Sequenced by immunoSEQ multiplex PCR; TCRdb stores in-frame clones only, minus some. The repertoire holds approximately 100,000 clones, with roughly 83% as singletons. This sequence originates from a human patient who received an intestinal transplant, so some T cells may come from the graft donor. Sequenced material: PBMCs, taken 255 days after intestinal transplant.

The CDR3 nucleotides read TGCGCCAGCAGCGGAGGGACTGGGGGCGATGAGCAGTTCTTC. Protein product: CASSGGTGGDEQFF. J is TRBJ2-1 and V is TRBV5-1; D tentatively reads TRBD1 or TRBD2 (6 bases each). The CDR3 consists of 14 residues. Germline CDR1 SGHRS, CDR2 YFSETQ. The V and J ends lost 4 bases and 8 bases respectively, with 16 bases between them.